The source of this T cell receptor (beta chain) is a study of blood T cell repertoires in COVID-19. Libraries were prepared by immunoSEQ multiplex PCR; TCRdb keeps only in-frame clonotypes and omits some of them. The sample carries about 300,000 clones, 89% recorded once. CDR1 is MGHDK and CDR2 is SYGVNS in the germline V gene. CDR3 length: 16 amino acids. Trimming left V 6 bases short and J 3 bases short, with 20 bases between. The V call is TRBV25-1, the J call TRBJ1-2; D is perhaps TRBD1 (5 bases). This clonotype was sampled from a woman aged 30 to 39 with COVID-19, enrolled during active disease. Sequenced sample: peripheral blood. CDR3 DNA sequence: TGTGCCAGCAGCTCGCCCAACAGAAGGGGTGACTATGGCTACACCTTC. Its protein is CASSSPNRRGDYGYTF.